These 17 T cell receptor beta chains came from one sample sequenced in a study of CD8 T cells in Susac syndrome (dated by TCRdb to the late 2010s). Library preparation was by the immunoSEQ multiplex PCR assay. RNA was extracted using the RNeasy kit, and roughly 0.45 to 1 microgram was reverse transcribed with random hexamers. TCRdb handled the public reads itself, with Q25 trimming in fastp and clone calling in MiXCR, and kept productive beta chains. Each entry merges the rows of one CDR3 protein and shows their most common DNA and genes. The sample includes roughly 76,000 distinct CDR3 sequences, with roughly 92% observed a single time. The ten largest account for approximately 0.5% of the sample. The sequenced sample consisted of CD8+ T cells from PBMCs. The receptors were sampled from a human donor with Susac syndrome.

The chain carries TRBV27 and TRBJ2-3; 11 positions agree with TRBD2. This CDR3 comprises 15 residues. Germline lookup yields CDR1 MNHEY and CDR2 SMNVEV (reference sequence). J was trimmed by 6 bases and V by 3 bases; bases with no gene match: 5. The CDR3 loop is CASSFSGRAADTQYF. CDR3 DNA: TGTGCCAGCAGTTTTAGCGGGAGGGCCGCGGATACGCAGTATTTT.

This rearrangement joins TRBV20-1 to TRBJ2-1; 10 bases line up with TRBD2. The germline gives CDR1 DFQATT, CDR2 SNEGSKA (reference sequence). This CDR3 is 14 amino acids long. With 7 bases clipped from V and 9 bases from J, the junction kept 12 bases outside the gene matches. CDR3 sequence reads: CSVQGGLARIEQFF. In nucleotides, the CDR3 is TGCAGTGTCCAGGGGGGACTAGCGCGGATTGAGCAGTTCTTC.

This clonotype showed up just a few times. The chain uses TRBV7-8 and TRBJ2-2; 9 nucleotides line up with TRBD2. CDR3 length: 19 amino acids. V was pared by 4 bases and J by 2 bases, with 14 bases of the junction left unmatched. Germline assignment: CDR1 SGHVS and CDR2 FQNEAQ. The CDR3 protein is CASSSPARGGVPNTGELFF. CDR3 nucleotide sequence: TGTGCCAGCAGCTCACCTGCGCGGGGGGGGGTACCCAACACCGGGGAGCTGTTTTTT.

This chain joins TRBV9 and TRBJ2-1, with D maybe TRBD1 (5 bases). Trimming removed 0 bases at V and 0 bases at J, with 7 bases between. The CDR3 runs 15 residues. Per the germline V gene, CDR1 is SGDLS and CDR2 is YYNGEE. The CDR3 region is CASSVGGLSYNEQFF. CDR3 sequence (DNA): TGTGCCAGCAGCGTAGGGGGCCTCTCCTACAATGAGCAGTTCTTC.

This clonotype was seen only once. The chain employs TRBV4-3 and TRBJ2-3; TRBD1 matches at 8 bases. The CDR3 is 16 residues long. Germline values: CDR1 LGHNA, CDR2 YSLEER. V dropped 3 bases and J dropped 3; count of bases not matched to a gene: 8. CDR3 in DNA: TGCGCCAGCAGCCAGACGATATACAGGGGGACAGATACGCAGTATTTT. Its protein product is CASSQTIYRGTDTQYF.

The V and J genes are TRBV21-1 and TRBJ2-6. TRBV21-1 is termed a pseudogene. CDR3 length: 16 residues. In nucleotides, the CDR3 is TGTGCCAGCAGCAAAGACGAGACGGAGGGGGCCAACGTCCTGACTTTC. Its protein product is CASSKDETEGANVLTF.

The J gene is TRBJ2-3, the V gene TRBV5-4; the match to TRBD2 covers 8 bases. Germline CDR1 is SGHNT and CDR2 is YYREEE (reference sequence). The V gene end was trimmed by 5 bases and the J gene end by 1 base; junction bases not matched to a gene: 9. This CDR3 spans 16 amino acids. The CDR3 here is CASSPQAGVGTDTQYF. The CDR3 DNA reads as TGTGCCAGCAGTCCTCAAGCGGGAGTAGGCACAGATACGCAGTATTTT.

The CDR3 protein is CATSRGWAAYRVGRVDTEAFF. CDR3 nucleotides: TGTGCCACCAGCAGAGGATGGGCGGCCTACAGGGTGGGCCGCGTGGACACTGAAGCTTTCTTT. V is TRBV15 and J is TRBJ1-1, with D perhaps TRBD1 (6 bases). The CDR3 has 21 residues. Looked up from germline, CDR1 is LNHNV and CDR2 is YYDKDF (reference sequence). The V end was cut by 1 base, the J end by 3 bases, with 30 bases between.

The rearrangement joins TRBV19 to TRBJ1-2; D is undetermined. This CDR3 has 15 residues. V was trimmed by 3 bases and J by 3 bases, leaving 14 bases between them. Germline CDR1 is LNHDA and CDR2 is SQIVND (reference sequence). Here the CDR3 DNA reads TGTGCCAGTAGTATTAGCGGTTCCTGGGACTATGGCTACACCTTC. This codes for CASSISGSWDYGYTF.

V usage is TRBV6-2 or TRBV6-3 and J usage is TRBJ2-3, with D possibly being TRBD1 (5 bases). The V end was cut by 0 bases, the J end by 6 bases, with 10 bases between. The length of the CDR3 is 14 residues. Germline-derived CDR1 and CDR2 are MNHEY and SVGEGT. The CDR3 spells CASSYSLGVDTQYF. The CDR3 DNA reads as TGTGCCAGCAGTTACTCTCTAGGGGTGGATACGCAGTATTTT.

The rearrangement links TRBV19 to TRBJ1-1, with D uncertain. CDR3 length: 13 amino acids. Germline V gene data show CDR1 as LNHDA and CDR2 as SQIVND (reference sequence). V was trimmed by 1 base and J by 2 bases, leaving 5 bases between them. The CDR3 loop is CASSIAINTEAFF. The CDR3 DNA reads TGTGCCAGTAGTATAGCTATTAACACTGAAGCTTTCTTT.

V usage is TRBV12-3 or TRBV12-4 and J usage is TRBJ1-6; D is unresolved. This CDR3 has 16 amino acids. The V and J ends lost 5 bases and 0 bases respectively, with 11 bases between them. This chain's CDR3 is CASSGWPSSYNSPLHF. The CDR3 nucleotides read TGTGCCAGCAGTGGGTGGCCCAGCTCCTATAATTCACCCCTCCACTTT.

This chain uses TRBV30 with TRBJ1-1, with D uncertain. The length of the CDR3 is 13 residues. Trimming stripped 3 bases from V and 0 bases from J, with 8 bases between. The germline gives CDR1 GTSNPN, CDR2 SVGIG (reference sequence). Here the CDR3 reads CAWRVAMNTEAFF. CDR3 DNA: TGTGCCTGGAGGGTAGCGATGAACACTGAAGCTTTCTTT.

The V gene is TRBV12-3 or TRBV12-4, the J gene TRBJ2-7; D is undetermined. The CDR3 consists of 12 residues. The V end lost 5 bases, the J end lost 3 bases, and 8 bases lay between the germline ends. CDR3 DNA: TGTGCCAGCAGTCCGACACTCTACGAGCAGTACTTC. It codes for CASSPTLYEQYF.

The genes are TRBV12-3 or TRBV12-4 and TRBJ1-4; 8 bases align to TRBD1. Unmatched junction bases numbered 14, after V lost 3 bases and J lost 8 bases. The CDR3 contains 17 residues. CDR3 nucleotide sequence: TGTGCCAGCAGTTTTAGGAAGCAGGGGGCCGTTTCGGAAAAACTGTTTTTT. It encodes CASSFRKQGAVSEKLFF.

This clonotype has more than one count but fewer than ten. The chain joins TRBV7-9 to TRBJ2-1; 8 bases align to TRBD2. The CDR3 sequence is 14 residues long. V lost 2 bases, J lost 3 bases, and 0 bases stayed unmatched. Per germline, CDR1 SEHNR and CDR2 FQNEAQ (reference sequence). CDR3 region: CASSLLAGYNEQFF. CDR3 coding DNA: TGTGCCAGCAGCTTACTAGCGGGCTACAATGAGCAGTTCTTC.

V usage is TRBV4-1 and J usage is TRBJ1-1, with D possibly matching TRBD1 (6 bases). Looked up from germline, CDR1 is MGHRA and CDR2 is YSYEKL. The CDR3 totals 14 residues. V was cut by 3 bases and J by 3 bases, with 11 bases left in between. The DNA for the CDR3 is TGCGCCAGCAGCCAGGCGTACAGGGACACTGAAGCTTTCTTT. Its translation is CASSQAYRDTEAFF.